A single sample gave rise to the 8 T cell receptor beta chains below, sequenced in a study of cytomegalovirus exposure and HLA in healthy donors. Here immunoSEQ multiplex PCR was the method, and the copy in TCRdb shows in-frame clones only, minus some. Here the sample spans about 280,000 clones, roughly 90% being singletons. The sequenced material came from PBMCs. Receptor source: a woman under 30 in good health and CMV-seronegative.

This chain connects TRBV4-1 to TRBJ2-5; TRBD2 aligns across 7 bases. The CDR3 totals 13 residues. Germline V gives CDR1 MGHRA, CDR2 YSYEKL. Trimming removed 4 bases from V and 6 bases from J; junction bases left unmatched: 5. As DNA, the CDR3 is TGCGCCAGCAGCCTCGGACTAGATCAGACCCAGTACTTC. Protein: CASSLGLDQTQYF.

The V call is TRBV7-3, the J call TRBJ2-2; the match to TRBD2 covers 7 bases. Germline V lookup: CDR1 SGHTA, CDR2 FQGTGA. The V segment lost 2 bases and the J segment 3 bases; nucleotides outside the gene matches: 3. The CDR3 covers 15 residues. In DNA form, the CDR3 reads TGTGCCAGCAGCTTAGGACTAGGGGACACCGGGGAGCTGTTTTTT. This encodes CASSLGLGDTGELFF.

The chain links TRBV28 to TRBJ1-5; 7 nucleotides match TRBD1. The CDR3 runs to 13 residues. Germline values: CDR1 MDHEN, CDR2 SYDVKM. Trimming took 7 bases from V and 7 from J; bases not matched to a gene: 7. The CDR3 is CASTGQRWQPQHF. In nucleotides, the CDR3 is TGTGCCAGCACGGGACAGAGATGGCAGCCCCAGCATTTT.

This rearrangement joins TRBV29-1 to TRBJ2-7, with 16 bases aligning to TRBD2. Germline V gives CDR1 SQVTM, CDR2 ANQGSEA. The junction had 9 bases not matched to a gene; V was cut back by 6 bases and J by 1 base. The CDR3 consists of 17 residues. CDR3 sequence reads: CSVAGTSGREKSYEQYF. CDR3 DNA: TGCAGCGTCGCCGGGACTAGCGGGAGGGAAAAGTCCTACGAGCAGTACTTC.

J is TRBJ2-1 and V is TRBV21-1; TRBD2, the D gene given by the table, was not confirmed from the DNA. TRBV21-1 is termed a pseudogene. The CDR3 has 19 amino acids. This CDR3 reads CASSKWRPHGRSSYNEQFF. CDR3 in DNA: TGTGCCAGCAGCAAATGGCGACCGCACGGGAGGAGCTCCTACAATGAGCAGTTCTTC.

Only one count was recorded for this clone. The rearrangement uses TRBV27 and TRBJ2-7; 14 nucleotides line up with TRBD2. This CDR3 is 18 amino acids long. The germline V gene has CDR1 MNHEY and CDR2 SMNVEV (reference sequence). V was pared by 2 bases and J by 6 bases, with 12 bases of the junction left unmatched. The CDR3 region is CASSLSERLAGGPVEQYF. The CDR3 DNA is TGTGCCAGCAGTTTAAGTGAGAGACTAGCGGGAGGGCCTGTCGAGCAGTACTTC.

The rearrangement uses TRBV30 and TRBJ2-3; possibly TRBD2 for D (5 bases). The CDR3 spans 11 residues. The germline V and J ends were trimmed by 3 bases and 5 bases, with 6 bases remaining between them. From germline, CDR1 is GTSNPN and CDR2 SVGIG (reference sequence). CDR3: CAWSGIDTQYF. CDR3 DNA sequence: TGTGCCTGGAGCGGGATAGATACGCAGTATTTT. Full variable domain (missing parts from reference TRBV30 and TRBJ2-3): SQTIHQWPATLVQPVGSPLSLECTVEGTSNPNLYWYRQAAGRGLQLLFYSVGIGQISSEVPQNLSASRPQDRQFILSSKKLLLSDSGFYLCAWSGIDTQYFGPGTRLTVL.

The rearrangement uses TRBV13 and TRBJ1-2; tentative D call: TRBD1 (5 bases). The CDR3 is 13 amino acids. Trimming left V 5 bases short and J 3 bases short, with 10 bases between. Germline CDR1 PRHDT, CDR2 FYEKMQ (reference sequence). CDR3 residues: CASSRGTDYGYTF. The CDR3 DNA follows: TGTGCCAGCAGCCGGGGGACGGACTATGGCTACACCTTC.